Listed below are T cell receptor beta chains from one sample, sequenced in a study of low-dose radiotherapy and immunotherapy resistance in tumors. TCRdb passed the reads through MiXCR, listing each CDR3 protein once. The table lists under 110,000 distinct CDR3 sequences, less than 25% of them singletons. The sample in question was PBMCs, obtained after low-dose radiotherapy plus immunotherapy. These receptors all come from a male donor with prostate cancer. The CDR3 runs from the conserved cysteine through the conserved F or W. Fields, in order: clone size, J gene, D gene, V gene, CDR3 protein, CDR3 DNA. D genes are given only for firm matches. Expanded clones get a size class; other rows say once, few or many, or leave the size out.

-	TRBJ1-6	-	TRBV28	CAAAPSLRGSPLHF	TGTGCAGCGGCACCGTCCCTTAGAGGATCACCCCTCCACTTT
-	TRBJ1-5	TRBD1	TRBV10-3	CAIGQGESQPQHF	TGTGCCATCGGACAGGGGGAAAGTCAGCCCCAGCATTTT
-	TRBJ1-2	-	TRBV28	CASSLSHANGGYTF	TGTGCCAGCAGTTTAAGCCACGCAAATGGGGGCTACACCTTC
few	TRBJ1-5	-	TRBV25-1	CASTAWGNQPQHF	TGTGCCAGCACAGCCTGGGGCAATCAGCCCCAGCATTTT
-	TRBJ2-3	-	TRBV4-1	CASSQTPGQITQYF	TGCGCCAGCAGCCAAACCCCTGGACAAATCACGCAGTATTTT
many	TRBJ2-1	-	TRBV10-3	CAISADTYNEQFF	TGTGCCATCTCTGCGGACACATACAATGAGCAGTTCTTC
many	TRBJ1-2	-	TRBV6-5	CATHRANYGYTF	TGTGCCACCCACCGGGCGAACTATGGCTACACCTTC
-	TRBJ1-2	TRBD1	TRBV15	CATSDPRTGRTYGYTF	TGTGCCACCAGCGATCCGAGGACAGGGCGAACCTATGGCTACACCTTC
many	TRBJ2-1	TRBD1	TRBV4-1	CASSQSQGTGDPSYNEQFF	TGCGCCAGCAGCCAAAGCCAGGGGACAGGGGATCCCTCCTACAATGAGCAGTTCTTC
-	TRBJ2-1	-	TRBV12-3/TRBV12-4	CASSSPGGSVVYEQFF	TGTGCCAGCAGTTCTCCGGGTGGGAGCGTAGTCTATGAGCAGTTCTTC
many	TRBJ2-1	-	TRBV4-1	CASSQEVVTGNEQFF	TGCGCCAGCAGCCAAGAGGTCGTTACGGGCAATGAGCAGTTCTTC
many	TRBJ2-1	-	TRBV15	CATSSGGGENEQFF	TGTGCCACCAGCAGCGGTGGAGGGGAAAATGAGCAGTTCTTC
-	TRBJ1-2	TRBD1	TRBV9	CASSVTRQGNYGYTF	TGTGCCAGCAGCGTGACTCGACAGGGGAACTATGGCTACACCTTC
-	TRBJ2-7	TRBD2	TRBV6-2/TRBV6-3	CASSSSLAGAYEQYF	TGTGCCAGCAGTTCGTCCCTAGCGGGAGCCTACGAGCAGTACTTC
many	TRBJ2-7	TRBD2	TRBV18	CASSSGLAATYEQYF	TGTGCCAGCTCATCCGGACTAGCGGCAACCTACGAGCAGTACTTC
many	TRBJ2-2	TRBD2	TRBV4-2	CASSHPLGTSGTGELFF	TGTGCCAGCAGCCACCCCCTTGGGACTAGCGGCACCGGGGAGCTGTTTTTT
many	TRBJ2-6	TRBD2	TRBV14	CASSRRGGVAGANVLTF	TGTGCCAGCTCGAGGCGGGGGGGCGTAGCTGGGGCCAACGTCCTGACTTTC
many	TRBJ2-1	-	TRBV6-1	CASSEERPDNEQFF	TGTGCCAGCAGTGAAGAGCGGCCCGACAATGAGCAGTTCTTC
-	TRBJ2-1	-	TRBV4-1	CASSQDNLGSYNEQFF	TGCGCCAGCAGCCAAGACAATTTGGGCTCCTACAATGAGCAGTTCTTC
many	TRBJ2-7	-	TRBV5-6	CASSLWLLFPYEQYF	TGTGCCAGCAGCTTGTGGCTCCTTTTCCCCTACGAGCAGTACTTC
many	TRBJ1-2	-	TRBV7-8	CASSLAVEGLYGYTF	TGTGCCAGCAGCTTAGCGGTGGAGGGGCTCTATGGCTACACCTTC
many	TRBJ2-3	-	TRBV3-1	CASSQGSGFTDTQYF	TGTGCCAGCAGCCAAGGGAGTGGGTTCACAGATACGCAGTATTTT
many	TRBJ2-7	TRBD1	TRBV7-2	CASSSGQGPYEQYF	TGTGCCAGCAGCTCGGGACAGGGACCCTACGAGCAGTACTTC
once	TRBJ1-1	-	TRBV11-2	CASSLGVRITEAFF	TGTGCCAGCAGCTTAGGTGTCAGGATCACCGAAGCTTTCTTT
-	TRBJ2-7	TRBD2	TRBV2	CASMVAGGPYEQYF	TGTGCCAGCATGGTGGCGGGGGGGCCCTACGAGCAGTACTTC
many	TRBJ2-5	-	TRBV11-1	CASSPRVVVTQYF	TGTGCCAGCAGCCCGAGGGTCGTGGTGACCCAGTACTTC
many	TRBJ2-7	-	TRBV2	CASSQEIYEQYF	TGTGCCAGCAGTCAGGAAATCTACGAGCAGTACTTC
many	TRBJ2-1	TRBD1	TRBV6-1	CASSSGQGIGGGLNEQFF	TGTGCCAGCAGCTCGGGACAGGGAATTGGCGGGGGCCTCAATGAGCAGTTCTTC
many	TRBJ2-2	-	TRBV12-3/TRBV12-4	CASSPHTGELFF	TGTGCCAGCAGTCCACACACCGGGGAGCTGTTTTTT
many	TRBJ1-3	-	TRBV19	CASSMGTVGGNTIYF	TGTGCCAGTAGTATGGGGACGGTCGGAGGAAACACCATATATTTT
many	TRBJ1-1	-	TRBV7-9	CASSFGSASTEAFF	TGTGCCAGCAGCTTCGGTTCGGCGAGCACTGAAGCTTTCTTT
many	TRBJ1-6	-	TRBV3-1	CASSQGRQSNSPLHF	TGTGCCAGCAGCCAAGGCAGACAATCAAATTCACCCCTCCACTTT
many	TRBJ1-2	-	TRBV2	CASRHREGTYGYTF	TGTGCCAGCAGACACAGGGAGGGCACCTATGGCTACACCTTC
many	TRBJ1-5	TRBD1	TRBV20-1	CSAADRESNQPQHF	TGCAGTGCTGCTGACAGGGAAAGCAATCAGCCCCAGCATTTT
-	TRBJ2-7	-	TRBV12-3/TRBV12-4	CASSRPDVGRYEQYF	TGTGCCAGCAGCCGACCGGATGTCGGCCGGTACGAGCAGTACTTC
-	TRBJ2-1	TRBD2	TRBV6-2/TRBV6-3	CASSYDFSGSDEQFF	TGTGCCAGCAGTTACGACTTTAGCGGGAGTGATGAGCAGTTCTTC
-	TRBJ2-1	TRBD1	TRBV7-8	CASSPWSPGQGFEQFF	TGTGCCAGCAGCCCCTGGTCTCCGGGACAGGGGTTTGAGCAGTTCTTC
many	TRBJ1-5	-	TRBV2	CASSGGEGPTNQPQHF	TGTGCCAGCAGTGGTGGGGAGGGGCCCACCAATCAGCCCCAGCATTTT
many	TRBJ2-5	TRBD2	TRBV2	CASSEAFGLTAGGPGTQYF	TGTGCCAGCAGTGAAGCGTTCGGGTTAACAGCGGGGGGGCCCGGGACCCAGTACTTC
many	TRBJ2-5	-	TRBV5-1	CASSYAGTQGETQYF	TGCGCCAGCAGCTACGCCGGGACCCAGGGGGAGACCCAGTACTTC
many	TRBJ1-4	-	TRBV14	CASTMTGSNEKLFF	TGTGCCAGCACCATGACAGGCTCTAATGAAAAACTGTTTTTT
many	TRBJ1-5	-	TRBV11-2	CASSSGQQGDQHF	TGTGCCAGCAGCTCTGGGCAACAGGGCGACCAGCATTTT
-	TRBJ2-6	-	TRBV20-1	CSASPGAPGANVLTF	TGCAGTGCTAGCCCCGGGGCCCCTGGGGCCAACGTCCTGACTTTC
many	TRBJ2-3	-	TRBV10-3	CAISERGREDTQYF	TGTGCCATCAGTGAAAGGGGGCGGGAAGATACGCAGTATTTT
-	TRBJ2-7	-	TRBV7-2	CASSLGGRAQYF	TGTGCCAGCAGCTTAGGTGGTAGGGCGCAGTACTTC
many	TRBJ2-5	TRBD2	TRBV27	CASSLYSGESETQYF	TGTGCCAGCAGTTTATACAGCGGGGAGAGTGAGACCCAGTACTTC
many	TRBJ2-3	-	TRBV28	CASSFIQGNTDTQYF	TGTGCCAGCAGTTTCATACAAGGGAACACAGATACGCAGTATTTT
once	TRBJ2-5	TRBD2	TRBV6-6	CASSPTDGRARRETQYF	TGTGCCAGCAGCCCGACTGACGGGAGGGCTCGGAGAGAGACCCAGTACTTC
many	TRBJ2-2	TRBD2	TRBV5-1	CASSPARGANTGELFF	TGCGCCAGCAGCCCGGCGCGGGGGGCGAACACCGGGGAGCTGTTTTTT
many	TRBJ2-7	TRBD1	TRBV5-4	CASSFFGTGENEQYF	TGTGCCAGCAGCTTTTTCGGGACAGGGGAAAACGAGCAGTACTTC
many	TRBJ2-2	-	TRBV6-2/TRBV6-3	CASSYSGGLFGELFF	TGTGCCAGCAGTTACTCGGGGGGGCTCTTCGGGGAGCTGTTTTTT